This T cell receptor beta chain was observed in a study of T cell repertoires in aging, cancer and after chemotherapy. General study points: In cancer patients, declining TCR diversity with age involved lost richness and lost evenness. No conclusions about immunological memory after chemotherapy can be drawn from the repertoire data.

Amplification of TCR beta used genomic DNA extracted from peripheral blood. Rearranged V-D-J TRB sequences were amplified with a mixed TRB-A/B primer pool. TCRdb used MiXCR to reprocess the multiplex PCR reads, holding one entry per CDR3 protein. The table lists more than 6,500 distinct CDR3 sequences, roughly 20% of them singletons, with more than 8% in the top ten. This clonotype counts as medium-sized (0.01 to 0.1%). As yet, its antigen is unknown. Sequencing was performed on blood. This TCR was recovered from a human donor with a blood cancer.

DNA for the CDR3: TGTGCCAGCTCACCGATTCCACGGACAGGGGAAGAGACCCAGTACTTC. Protein product: CASSPIPRTGEETQYF. The J gene is TRBJ2-5, the V gene TRBV18, with 9 bases matching TRBD1. There are 16 residues in the CDR3. Trimming removed 3 bases from V and 3 bases from J; junction bases left unmatched: 8. CDR1 and CDR2 from the germline V gene are KGHSH and LQKENI.